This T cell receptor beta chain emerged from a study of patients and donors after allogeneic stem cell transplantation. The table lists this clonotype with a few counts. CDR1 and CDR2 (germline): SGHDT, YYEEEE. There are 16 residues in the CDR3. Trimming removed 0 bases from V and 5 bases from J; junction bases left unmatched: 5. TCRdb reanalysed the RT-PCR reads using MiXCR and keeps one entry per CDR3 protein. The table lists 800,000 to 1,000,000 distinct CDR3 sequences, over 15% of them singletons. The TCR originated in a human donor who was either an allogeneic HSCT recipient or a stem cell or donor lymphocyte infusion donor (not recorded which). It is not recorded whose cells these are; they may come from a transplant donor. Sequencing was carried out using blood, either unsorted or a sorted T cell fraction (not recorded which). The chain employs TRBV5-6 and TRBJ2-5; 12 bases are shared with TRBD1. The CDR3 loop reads CASSLGGTGGLETQYF. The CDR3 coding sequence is TGTGCCAGCAGCTTGGGCGGGACAGGGGGCTTGGAGACCCAGTACTTC.